This T cell receptor beta chain was observed in a study of radiotherapy plus CTLA-4 blockade in lung cancer. Overall study context: Around 20% of enrolled patients responded objectively, and 31% had disease control. Regarding the study as a whole: Best predicting response, reportedly, were early blood T cell clone dynamics, with interferon-beta. In blood, TCR clones derived from the tumor expanded after radiotherapy plus ipilimumab.

As for this clone: Its antigen is unknown.

Lung cancer patients with chemo-refractory metastatic non-small-cell disease were given focal radiation plus CTLA-4 blockade with ipilimumab. Unmatched junction bases numbered 6, after V lost 4 bases and J lost 3 bases. Germline V gene lookup returns CDR1 SGDLS and CDR2 YYNGEE. This CDR3 comprises 15 residues. Only in-frame clones appear in the TCRdb table, and some are missing; sequencing was by immunoSEQ multiplex PCR. Of around 110,000 clones listed, roughly four fifths are singletons. The sequence was collected from a human donor with non-small cell lung cancer that progressed on radiotherapy plus ipilimumab. Some clones in this sample may be carry-over from other donors' samples. The sample in question was peripheral blood, obtained from a patient treated with radiotherapy plus ipilimumab. This sequence joins TRBV9 and TRBJ2-1; the match to TRBD2 covers 8 bases. CDR3 amino acids: CASSITGTSYNEQFF. CDR3 nucleotide sequence: TGTGCCAGCAGCATTACCGGGACTAGCTACAATGAGCAGTTCTTC.